Each of the 27 T cell receptor beta chains below was sequenced from the same sample in a study of OX40 agonist ivuxolimab in advanced cancers. Measured with immunoSEQ multiplex PCR; TCRdb has only the in-frame clones, and not every one. The data show fewer than 65,000 clones, approximately 80% seen once. Sequences were derived from CD4+ or CD8+ T cells sorted from blood, sampled in a trial of the OX40 agonist ivuxolimab. Receptors originate from an adult with an advanced solid tumor such as melanoma, head and neck, liver or kidney cancer.

V gene TRBV11-2 combines with J gene TRBJ2-5; perhaps D is TRBD1 or TRBD2 (5 bases each). The V gene's germline CDR1 is SGHAT and CDR2 FQNNGV. The CDR3 extends over 17 amino acids. Trimming took 0 bases from V and 2 from J, leaving 16 bases between them. CDR3 protein: CASSLDLGDRDQETQYF. The DNA of the CDR3 is TGTGCCAGCAGCTTAGATCTCGGGGACCGGGATCAAGAGACCCAGTACTTC.

V and J are TRBV29-1 and TRBJ1-4, with D possibly matching TRBD1 (6 bases). Trimming left V 6 bases short and J 8 bases short, with 16 bases between. Germline V gene sequence: CDR1 SQVTM, CDR2 ANQGSEA. The CDR3 is 13 amino acids. The CDR3 reads CSVGGQGGEKLFF. CDR3 nucleotide sequence: TGCAGCGTAGGGGGGCAGGGAGGGGAAAAACTGTTTTTT. The full variable domain, its missing parts supplied by reference TRBV29-1 and TRBJ1-4, is SAVISQKPSRDICQRGTSLTIQCQVDSQVTMMFWYRQQPGQSLTLIATANQGSEATYESGFVIDKFPISRPNLTFSTLTVSNMSPEDSSIYLCSVGGQGGEKLFFGSGTQLSVL.

The gene calls are TRBV5-4 and TRBJ2-5; D is unclear. There are 14 residues in the CDR3. In germline, CDR1 is SGHNT, CDR2 YYREEE (reference sequence). The germline V and J ends were trimmed by 0 bases and 1 base, with 7 bases remaining between them. The CDR3 coding sequence is TGTGCCAGCAGCTTGGGGTCTTCCCAAGAGACCCAGTACTTC. This gives the protein CASSLGSSQETQYF.

The chain carries TRBV14 and TRBJ2-1; D unclear. The germline V and J ends were trimmed by 1 base and 2 bases, with 18 bases remaining between them. Germline V gene lookup returns CDR1 SGHDN and CDR2 FVKESK. This CDR3 has 18 residues. CDR3 region: CASSQVAADSTTYNEQFF. Here the CDR3 DNA reads TGTGCCAGCAGCCAAGTGGCCGCAGACTCTACCACCTACAATGAGCAGTTCTTC.

The rearrangement uses TRBV10-1 and TRBJ2-3; 9 positions match TRBD1. There are 17 residues in the CDR3. The trim removed 8 bases at V and 5 bases at J, leaving 17 bases unmatched. Germline CDR1 WNHNN, CDR2 SYGVQD (reference sequence). In nucleotides, the CDR3 is TGCGCCAGCTCCCCACAAGGGACAGGGAGGAGGGTAGATACGCAGTATTTT. It translates to CASSPQGTGRRVDTQYF.

The chain links TRBV6-1 to TRBJ1-5, with TRBD1 identical over 8 bases. J lost 2 bases, V lost 6 bases, and 0 bases had no gene match. This CDR3 region has 13 residues. Germline V gene lookup returns CDR1 MNHNS and CDR2 SASEGT. CDR3 sequence (DNA): TGTGCCAGCAGGGACAGGGGCAATCAGCCCCAGCATTTT. This codes for CASRDRGNQPQHF.

This clone was detected only once. The rearrangement links TRBV19 to TRBJ1-4; tentatively, D is TRBD1 (5 bases). Trimming pared 5 bases from V and 5 bases from J, leaving 12 bases between. CDR1 is LNHDA and CDR2 is SQIVND in the germline V gene (reference sequence). This CDR3 has 14 amino acids. The CDR3 DNA follows: TGTGCCAGTAGTGTGGGGACGGTAAATGAAAAACTGTTTTTT. Residues: CASSVGTVNEKLFF.

This rearrangement joins TRBV5-1 to TRBJ2-5; 11 nucleotides align to TRBD1. The junction had 3 bases not matched to a gene; V was cut back by 0 bases and J by 2 bases. This CDR3 is 16 amino acids long. Germline V gene data show CDR1 as SGHRS and CDR2 as YFSETQ. The chain's CDR3 is CASSLAGQGAQETQYF. CDR3 nucleotides: TGCGCCAGCAGCTTGGCCGGACAGGGGGCTCAAGAGACCCAGTACTTC.

V usage is TRBV27 and J usage is TRBJ1-1, with D tentatively TRBD1 (5 bases). CDR1 and CDR2 (germline): MNHEY, SMNVEV (reference sequence). The CDR3 consists of 13 residues. V dropped 6 bases and J dropped 1 base, with 9 bases sitting between them. The DNA of the CDR3 is TGTGCCAGCAGGATCGGGGGGAACACTGAAGCTTTCTTT. Translating it yields CASRIGGNTEAFF.

A few counts support this clone. The rearrangement joins TRBV4-1 to TRBJ1-4; 9 nucleotides line up with TRBD1. From germline, CDR1 is MGHRA and CDR2 YSYEKL. The CDR3 has 17 amino acids. V gave up 1 base and J gave up 2 bases; unmatched junction bases: 5. The CDR3 is CASSQGPQGATNEKLFF. CDR3 bases: TGCGCCAGCAGCCAAGGGCCACAGGGGGCCACTAATGAAAAACTGTTTTTT.

In this sample, this clone turned up a few times. The gene calls are TRBV10-2 and TRBJ1-4; no clear D. The CDR3 totals 11 residues. Germline V CDR1 and CDR2: WSHSY, SAAADI. The V and J ends lost 3 bases and 9 bases respectively, with 5 bases between them. CDR3: CASSEGKKLFF. The CDR3, as DNA: TGCGCCAGCAGTGAAGGGAAAAAACTGTTTTTT.

A few counts support this clone. The rearrangement joins TRBV28 to TRBJ2-3, with D hard to call. Germline V gene sequence: CDR1 MDHEN, CDR2 SYDVKM. This CDR3 has 16 residues. V was trimmed by 3 bases and J by 2 bases, leaving 15 bases between them. CDR3 region: CASSFSRRLFTDTQYF. DNA for the CDR3: TGTGCCAGCAGTTTTTCACGCAGGCTTTTCACAGATACGCAGTATTTT.

The V gene is TRBV9, the J gene TRBJ2-7; D ambiguous. Per the germline V gene, CDR1 is SGDLS and CDR2 is YYNGEE. Trimming cost V 0 bases and J 2 bases, with 6 bases left between them. The length of the CDR3 is 13 residues. The CDR3 here is CASSVGGTYEQYF. CDR3 nucleotides: TGTGCCAGCAGCGTAGGTGGCACCTACGAGCAGTACTTC.

This chain connects TRBV5-1 to TRBJ2-2, with D possibly TRBD2 on 5 matching bases. The CDR3 is 17 residues long. Per the germline V gene, CDR1 is SGHRS and CDR2 is YFSETQ. V was trimmed by 4 bases and J by 5 bases, leaving 21 bases between them. This CDR3 reads CASSPAEGKRGTGELFF. The CDR3 DNA follows: TGCGCCAGCAGCCCGGCCGAAGGGAAACGCGGGACCGGGGAGCTGTTTTTT.

The rearrangement uses TRBV2 and TRBJ1-1; 8 bases are shared with TRBD1. CDR1 SNHLY and CDR2 FYNNEI come from the germline V gene. The CDR3 is 14 amino acids. Trimming cost V 4 bases and J 4 bases; bases outside gene matches: 5. This CDR3 reads CASSVKTGVTEAFF. DNA of the CDR3: TGTGCCAGCAGTGTGAAGACAGGGGTCACTGAAGCTTTCTTT.

This chain uses TRBV7-9 with TRBJ2-7; 7 bases are shared with TRBD1. J was trimmed by 7 bases and V by 5 bases; bases with no gene match: 23. The germline V gene has CDR1 SEHNR and CDR2 FQNEAQ (reference sequence). The CDR3 has 18 amino acids. CDR3 region: CASSQPRAWDRPSREQYF. In DNA, the CDR3 is TGTGCCAGCAGCCAACCCAGAGCTTGGGACAGACCCTCTCGGGAGCAGTACTTC. The full variable domain, with the rest looked up from reference TRBV7-9 and TRBJ2-7, is DTGVSQNPRHKITKRGQNVTFRCDPISEHNRLYWYRQTLGQGPEFLTYFQNEAQLEKSRLLSDRFSAERPKGSFSTLEIQRTEQGDSAMYLCASSQPRAWDRPSREQYFGPGTRLTVT.

J is TRBJ2-3 and V is TRBV28; 8 bases are shared with TRBD2. Unmatched junction bases numbered 6, after V lost 4 bases and J lost 6 bases. The CDR3 is 14 residues long. Germline V gene data show CDR1 as MDHEN and CDR2 as SYDVKM. The CDR3 bases are TGTGCCAGCAGTTCAGCGGGAGTGCTGGATACGCAGTATTTT. Translated: CASSSAGVLDTQYF.

The V and J genes are TRBV2 and TRBJ1-4, with a tentative D call TRBD1 (5 bases). The germline V and J ends were trimmed by 2 bases and 4 bases, with 8 bases remaining between them. CDR3 length: 14 residues. Looked up from germline, CDR1 is SNHLY and CDR2 is FYNNEI. In DNA form, the CDR3 reads TGTGCCAGCAGTGAATTGACAGATAATGAAAAACTGTTTTTT. Residues: CASSELTDNEKLFF. The full variable domain, its missing parts supplied by reference TRBV2 and TRBJ1-4, is EPEVTQTPSHQVTQMGQEVILRCVPISNHLYFYWYRQILGQKVEFLVSFYNNEISEKSEIFDDQFSVERPDGSNFTLKIRSTKLEDSAMYFCASSELTDNEKLFFGSGTQLSVL.

This chain uses TRBV6-6 with TRBJ1-3; TRBD1 matches at 11 bases. V was clipped by 2 bases and J by 1 base; unmatched bases: 1. This CDR3 region has 16 residues. CDR1 MNHNY and CDR2 SVGAGI come from the germline V gene (reference sequence). DNA of the CDR3: TGTGCCAGCAGTTACGGGACAGGGGGATCTGGAAACACCATATATTTT. Its protein is CASSYGTGGSGNTIYF.

The chain couples TRBV9 to TRBJ1-5; D unclear. V lost 0 bases, J lost 4 bases, and 8 bases lay in between. Germline V gene data show CDR1 as SGDLS and CDR2 as YYNGEE. This CDR3 is built from 14 residues. As DNA, the CDR3 is TGTGCCAGCAGCGTAGCAGGAGTAAATCAGCCCCAGCATTTT. It encodes CASSVAGVNQPQHF. The whole variable domain, filled in from reference TRBV9 and TRBJ1-5, reads DSGVTQTPKHLITATGQRVTLRCSPRSGDLSVYWYQQSLDQGLQFLIQYYNGEERAKGNILERFSAQQFPDLHSELNLSSLELGDSALYFCASSVAGVNQPQHFGDGTRLSIL.

This chain connects TRBV5-4 to TRBJ1-2, with 7 bases aligning to TRBD1. This CDR3 spans 16 amino acids. Germline CDR1 and CDR2: SGHNT and YYREEE (reference sequence). The trim removed 4 bases at V and 1 base at J, leaving 10 bases unmatched. Here the CDR3 reads CASSPRGAYLNYGYTF. The CDR3 nucleotides read TGTGCCAGCAGCCCCAGGGGGGCGTACCTTAACTATGGCTACACCTTC.

This sequence joins TRBV7-8 and TRBJ2-7, with 7 bases identical to TRBD2. From germline, CDR1 is SGHVS and CDR2 FQNEAQ. J lost 3 bases, V lost 5 bases, and 7 bases had no gene match. The CDR3 runs to 14 residues. The chain's CDR3 is CASSRLAEGYEQYF. CDR3 DNA sequence: TGTGCCAGCAGCAGGCTAGCGGAGGGCTACGAGCAGTACTTC.

The rearrangement links TRBV9 to TRBJ1-1; tentatively, D is TRBD1 (5 bases). The germline V gene has CDR1 SGDLS and CDR2 YYNGEE. The CDR3 spans 14 residues. The V end lost 0 bases, the J end lost 5 bases, and 11 bases lay between the germline ends. The CDR3 DNA follows: TGTGCCAGCAGCGTAGATCAGGGAGGGACTGAAGCTTTCTTT. Translating gives CASSVDQGGTEAFF.

The gene calls are TRBV5-8 and TRBJ1-1; D uncertain. Germline V gene sequence: CDR1 SGHTS, CDR2 YDEGEE. Trimming removed 1 base at V and 0 bases at J, with 13 bases between. CDR3 size: 16 residues. CDR3 bases: TGTGCCAGCAGCTTGCGGTCAGGTGGAATGAACACTGAAGCTTTCTTT. Translated: CASSLRSGGMNTEAFF.

This rearrangement joins TRBV9 to TRBJ2-3, with TRBD2 identical over 8 bases. The ends lost 7 bases at V and 2 bases at J; junction bases unmatched: 9. Germline V gives CDR1 SGDLS, CDR2 YYNGEE. This CDR3 has 15 residues. The CDR3, as DNA: TGTGCCAGCGGGGGGGCTAGCGGGTTCACAGATACGCAGTATTTT. Translating gives CASGGASGFTDTQYF.

CDR3 bases: TGTGCCAGCAGTTACTCGGAGCTCTCTGGAAACACCATATATTTT. Translated: CASSYSELSGNTIYF. V gene TRBV6-5 combines with J gene TRBJ1-3; D is uncertain. Germline V gene sequence: CDR1 MNHEY, CDR2 SVGAGI. The germline V and J ends were trimmed by 0 bases and 0 bases, with 6 bases remaining between them. This CDR3 spans 15 amino acids.

This rearrangement joins TRBV5-1 to TRBJ2-2; no firm D call. From germline, CDR1 is SGHRS and CDR2 YFSETQ. Trimming removed 4 bases at V and 3 bases at J, with 7 bases between. The CDR3 is 13 residues long. The CDR3 DNA reads TGCGCCAGCAGCCCGGCAGACACCGGGGAGCTGTTTTTT. This gives the protein CASSPADTGELFF.